This T cell receptor beta chain was profiled in a study of OX40 agonist ivuxolimab in advanced cancers. Study as a whole: Those enrolled were roughly 80% male, with a mean age of about 66 years and ages from roughly 23 to 79. Partial responses were achieved by three patients, one with hepatocellular carcinoma and two with cutaneous melanoma.

Method: immunoSEQ multiplex PCR; TCRdb's copy keeps in-frame clones and lacks some. The sample shows 61,000 or so clones, approximately 80% of them seen only once. The V segment lost 2 bases and the J segment 8 bases; nucleotides outside the gene matches: 6. CDR3 length: 14 amino acids. Germline CDR1 reads MNHEY; CDR2 reads SVGAGI. Sequenced material: CD4+ or CD8+ T cells sorted from blood, taken in a trial of the OX40 agonist ivuxolimab. The chain carries TRBV6-5 and TRBJ1-2, with 9 positions matching TRBD1. This sequence was found in an adult with an advanced solid tumor such as melanoma, head and neck, liver or kidney cancer. CDR3 amino acids: CASSYVDRGEGYTF. The DNA of the CDR3 is TGTGCCAGCAGTTACGTCGACAGGGGGGAAGGCTACACCTTC.